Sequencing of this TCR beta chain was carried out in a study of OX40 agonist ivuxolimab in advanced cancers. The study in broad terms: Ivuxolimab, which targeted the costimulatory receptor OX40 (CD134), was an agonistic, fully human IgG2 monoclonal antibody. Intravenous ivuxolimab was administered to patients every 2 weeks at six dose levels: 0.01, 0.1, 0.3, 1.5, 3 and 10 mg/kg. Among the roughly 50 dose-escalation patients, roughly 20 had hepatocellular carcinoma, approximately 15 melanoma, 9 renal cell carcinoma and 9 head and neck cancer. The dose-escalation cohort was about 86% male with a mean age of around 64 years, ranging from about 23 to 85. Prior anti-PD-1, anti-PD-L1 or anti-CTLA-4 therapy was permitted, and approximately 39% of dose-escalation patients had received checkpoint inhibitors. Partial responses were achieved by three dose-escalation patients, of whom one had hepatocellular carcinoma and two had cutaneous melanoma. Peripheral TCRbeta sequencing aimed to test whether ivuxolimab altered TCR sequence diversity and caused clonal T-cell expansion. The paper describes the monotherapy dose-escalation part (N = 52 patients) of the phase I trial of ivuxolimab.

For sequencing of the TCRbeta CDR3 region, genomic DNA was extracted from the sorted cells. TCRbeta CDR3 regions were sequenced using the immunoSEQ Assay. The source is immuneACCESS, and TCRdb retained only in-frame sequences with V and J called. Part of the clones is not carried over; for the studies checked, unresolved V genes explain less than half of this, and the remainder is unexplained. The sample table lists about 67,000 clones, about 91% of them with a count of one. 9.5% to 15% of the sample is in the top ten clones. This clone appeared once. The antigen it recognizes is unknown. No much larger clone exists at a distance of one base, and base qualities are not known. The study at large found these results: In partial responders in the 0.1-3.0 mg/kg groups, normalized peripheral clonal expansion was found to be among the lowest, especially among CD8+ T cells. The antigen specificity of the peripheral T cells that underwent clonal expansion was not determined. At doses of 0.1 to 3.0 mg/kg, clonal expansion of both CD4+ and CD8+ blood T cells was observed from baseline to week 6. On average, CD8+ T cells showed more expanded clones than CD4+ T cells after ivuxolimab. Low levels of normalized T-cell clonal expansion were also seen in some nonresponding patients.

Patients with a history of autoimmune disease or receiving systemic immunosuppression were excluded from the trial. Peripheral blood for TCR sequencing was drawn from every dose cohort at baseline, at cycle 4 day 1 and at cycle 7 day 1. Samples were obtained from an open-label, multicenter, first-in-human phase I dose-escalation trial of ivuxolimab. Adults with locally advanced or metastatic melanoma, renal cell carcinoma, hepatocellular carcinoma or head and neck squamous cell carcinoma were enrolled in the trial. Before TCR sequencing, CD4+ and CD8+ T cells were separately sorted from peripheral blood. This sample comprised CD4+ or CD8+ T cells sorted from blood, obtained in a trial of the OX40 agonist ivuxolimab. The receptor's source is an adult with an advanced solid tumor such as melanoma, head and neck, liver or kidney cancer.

The nucleotides read TGTGCCAGCAGTATTACAGGGGGAAGCTCCTACAATGAGCAGTTCTTC. Translated, this is CASSITGGSSYNEQFF. This chain is built from TRBV27 and TRBJ2-1; 8 of the junction bases match TRBD1. Ends trimmed: V by 5 bases, J by 0 bases; bases unmatched to a gene: 6. Measured from the cysteine to the phenylalanine, the CDR3 is 16 residues long. Only the CDR3 portion is preserved as DNA: 48 bases, with reading frame beginning at the first base. Taken from the germline V gene (reference sequence), the CDR1 and CDR2 loops are MNHEY and SMNVEV.